This entry describes one T cell receptor (beta chain). Its cognate antigen is unknown. Next came a second PCR, run for about 7 to 12 cycles, which used a sample-barcoded 5' primer along with a J-beta primer mix. Each of the cDNA molecules was tagged by a template-switch adaptor with 12 random nucleotides. TCRdb analysed the 5' RACE reads with MiXCR anew, one entry per CDR3 protein. The sample holds around 400,000 distinct CDR3 sequences, about 49% seen once. The data were obtained in a study of blood T cells in healthy people across ages. This CDR3 comprises 13 residues. V was pared by 5 bases and J by 13 bases, with 5 bases of the junction left unmatched. Germline V gene lookup returns CDR1 SEHNR and CDR2 FQNEAQ (reference sequence). General study points: While age rose, TCR beta diversity per million T cells dropped in a roughly linear way.

The clonotype comes from a man in his 60s in good health. The specimen sequenced was blood. The chain recombines TRBV7-9 with TRBJ2-4; 13 bases agree with TRBD2. The CDR3 bases are TGTGCCAGCAGCACCGGACTAGCGGGGGAGCAGTACTTC. It yields the protein CASSTGLAGEQYF.